Listed here are 25 T cell receptor beta chains from one sample, sequenced in a study of Graves' ophthalmopathy and Graves' hyperthyroidism. Scientists amplified the TCR beta CDR3 regions from RNA transcripts. Second-round multiplex PCR came after first-round RT-PCR with HTBI primers. MiXCR was run by TCRdb on the multiplex PCR reads, yielding one entry per CDR3 protein. The table has a few hundred thousand distinct CDR3 sequences, roughly 15% seen once. The sample was peripheral blood. The source is a woman between 18 and 30 years old with stable Graves' hyperthyroidism.

This clonotype has ten or more counts. This chain links TRBV12-5 with TRBJ2-5; D perhaps matches TRBD2 (5 bases). CDR1 is LGHNT, CDR2 FRNRAP, per germline. CDR3 length: 12 residues. The V end was cut by 4 bases, the J end by 5 bases, with 8 bases between. The CDR3 sequence is CASGSPGETQYF. The CDR3 DNA follows: TGTGCTAGTGGTTCCCCGGGGGAGACCCAGTACTTC.

The gene calls are TRBV5-1 and TRBJ2-7; maybe TRBD1 (6 bases). Germline V CDR1 and CDR2: SGHRS, YFSETQ. This CDR3 contains 16 residues. Trimming took off 3 bases at V and 0 bases at J, with 16 bases between the two ends. CDR3 DNA: TGCGCCAGCAGCTCCCCTTCGGGACACCCCTCCTACGAGCAGTACTTC. Its translation is CASSSPSGHPSYEQYF.

This clonotype was observed many times. The V and J genes are TRBV7-2 and TRBJ2-2; D not certain. The CDR3 runs 14 residues. Germline V gene sequence: CDR1 SGHTA, CDR2 FQGNSA. Between the trimmed V and J ends, which lost 5 bases and 3 bases, there was a span of 10 bases. CDR3 loop: CASSPRRDTGELFF. As DNA, the CDR3 is TGTGCCAGCAGCCCGCGCCGCGACACCGGGGAGCTGTTTTTT.

This clonotype was counted at least ten times. This rearrangement joins TRBV10-3 to TRBJ1-6; no clear D. Trimming took off 0 bases at V and 5 bases at J, with 14 bases between the two ends. Germline-derived CDR1 and CDR2 are ENHRY and SYGVKD. The CDR3 has 17 residues. CDR3 sequence: CAISESMVLNNNSPLHF. CDR3 coding DNA: TGTGCCATCAGTGAGTCGATGGTATTGAATAATAATTCACCCCTCCACTTT.

The chain has TRBV12-3 or TRBV12-4 and TRBJ1-2; a weak D match, TRBD1 (5 bases). V dropped 1 base and J dropped 4 bases, with 16 bases sitting between them. The CDR3 contains 16 residues. The CDR3, as DNA: TGTGCCAGCAGTTTAGGAGGGGTCCAGAGAGGCTATGGCTACACCTTC. It translates to CASSLGGVQRGYGYTF.

This clonotype was recorded at least ten times. This chain links TRBV19 with TRBJ1-2; D is ambiguous. CDR1 is LNHDA, CDR2 SQIVND, per germline (reference sequence). The CDR3 has 15 residues. The ends were cut back, 5 bases at V and 4 bases at J, with 17 bases in the middle. The DNA of the CDR3 is TGTGCCAGTAGTTCTCGGCGCTCAAAGGGCTATGGCTACACCTTC. Amino acids: CASSSRRSKGYGYTF.

There are many counts of this clonotype. CDR3 DNA: TGTGCCAGCAGGCCCCCGGACAGACAGAACACTGAAGCTTTCTTT. Its translation: CASRPPDRQNTEAFF. The rearrangement joins TRBV12-3 or TRBV12-4 to TRBJ1-1; possibly TRBD1 for D (6 bases). This CDR3 is 15 amino acids long. V gave up 6 bases and J gave up 1 base, with 15 bases separating them.

This clonotype was detected ten times or more. V gene TRBV2 combines with J gene TRBJ2-7, with 8 bases aligning to TRBD2. The V and J ends lost 6 bases and 1 base, in that order; junction bases with no gene match: 2. CDR1 is SNHLY, CDR2 FYNNEI, per germline. The CDR3 is made up of 13 amino acids. In DNA, the CDR3 is TGTGCCAGCAGGGGCGGGGGGTCCTACGAGCAGTACTTC. Encoded protein: CASRGGGSYEQYF.

The table lists this clonotype with many counts. The chain recombines TRBV27 with TRBJ1-6; D ambiguous. Germline assignment: CDR1 MNHEY and CDR2 SMNVEV (reference sequence). Trimming stripped 0 bases from V and 6 bases from J, with 9 bases between. This CDR3 has 15 residues. The CDR3 sequence is CASSLSPQVNSPLHF. CDR3 bases: TGTGCCAGCAGTTTATCGCCCCAGGTTAATTCACCCCTCCACTTT.

The sample holds many counts of this clonotype. This chain uses TRBV11-1 with TRBJ2-6; D may be TRBD2 (5 bases). From germline, CDR1 is SGHAT and CDR2 FQDESV (reference sequence). CDR3 length equals 17 residues. Trimming cost V 3 bases and J 0 bases, with 12 bases left between them. The CDR3 DNA reads TGTGCCAGCAGCTTTGAGGAGCGGAGCTCTGGGGCCAACGTCCTGACTTTC. Protein: CASSFEERSSGANVLTF.

This chain connects TRBV20-1 to TRBJ1-1; D unresolved. The CDR3 contains 14 residues. V was trimmed by 4 bases and J by 3 bases, leaving 15 bases between them. The germline CDR1 and CDR2 sequences are DFQATT and SNEGSKA (reference sequence). The CDR3 nucleotides are TGCAGTGCTAAGATGGACGGAGGGTACACTGAAGCTTTCTTT. This translates into CSAKMDGGYTEAFF.

This clonotype showed up many times. The chain links TRBV9 to TRBJ1-1; D gene ambiguous. CDR1 and CDR2 from the germline V gene are SGDLS and YYNGEE. Trimming removed 2 bases at V and 5 bases at J, with 16 bases between. This CDR3 spans 15 amino acids. CDR3 coding DNA: TGTGCCAGCAGCGTTGGCGAAACCCGGGAGACTGAAGCTTTCTTT. It specifies CASSVGETRETEAFF. Based on the CDR3 plus reference TRBV9 and TRBJ1-1, the full variable domain is DSGVTQTPKHLITATGQRVTLRCSPRSGDLSVYWYQQSLDQGLQFLIQYYNGEERAKGNILERFSAQQFPDLHSELNLSSLELGDSALYFCASSVGETRETEAFFGQGTRLTVV.

This clonotype was recorded many times. The chain has TRBV7-2 and TRBJ1-1; D gene uncertain. This CDR3 region has 12 residues. Germline V gene sequence: CDR1 SGHTA, CDR2 FQGNSA. Trimming cost V 1 base and J 9 bases, with 9 bases left between them. CDR3 sequence: CASSLVGRQAFF. CDR3 nucleotide sequence: TGTGCCAGCAGCTTAGTAGGCAGGCAAGCTTTCTTT.

There are many counts of this clonotype. V usage is TRBV27 and J usage is TRBJ1-3; no definite D call. V was cut by 5 bases and J by 0 bases, with 8 bases left in between. CDR1 MNHEY and CDR2 SMNVEV come from the germline V gene (reference sequence). The CDR3 extends over 14 amino acids. The CDR3 DNA reads TGTGCCAGCAGTGCCAGGAGCTCTGGAAACACCATATATTTT. This sequence encodes CASSARSSGNTIYF.

This clonotype has a handful of counts. The V gene is TRBV6-2 or TRBV6-3, the J gene TRBJ1-5, with 11 bases matching TRBD1. CDR3 size: 17 residues. CDR1 is MNHEY, CDR2 SVGEGT, per germline. V lost 5 bases to trimming and J lost 1 base; unmatched junction nucleotides: 7. The CDR3 protein is CASSTRGQGGSNQPQHF. The CDR3 nucleotides read TGTGCCAGCAGTACCCGGGGACAGGGGGGCAGCAATCAGCCCCAGCATTTT.

This clonotype has ten or more counts. The J gene is TRBJ1-1, the V gene TRBV19; 7 nucleotides align to TRBD1. This CDR3 is built from 14 residues. The germline CDR1 and CDR2 sequences are LNHDA and SQIVND (reference sequence). V lost 3 bases, J lost 8 bases, and 9 bases stayed unmatched. The CDR3 DNA reads TGTGCCAGTAGTATTGACTCCAACAGGGGCGAAGCTTTCTTT. Translation: CASSIDSNRGEAFF.

The V gene is TRBV20-1, the J gene TRBJ1-6, with 10 positions matching TRBD1. The trim removed 6 bases at V and 7 bases at J, leaving 9 bases unmatched. The CDR3 loop spans 15 amino acids. Germline loops: CDR1 DFQATT, CDR2 SNEGSKA (reference sequence). The CDR3, as DNA: TGCAGTGCAAGGATGACAGGGGGCTTGAATTCACCCCTCCACTTT. Translated, it gives CSARMTGGLNSPLHF.

This clonotype was counted many times. V and J are TRBV9 and TRBJ1-5, with D possibly being TRBD1 (5 bases). Germline CDR1 reads SGDLS; CDR2 reads YYNGEE. The CDR3 contains 14 residues. Trimming left V 0 bases short and J 5 bases short, with 9 bases between. The chain's CDR3 is CASSVAGWDQPQHF. DNA for the CDR3: TGTGCCAGCAGCGTAGCAGGGTGGGATCAGCCCCAGCATTTT.

CDR3 loop: CASSFRQGARNTEAFF. In DNA, the CDR3 is TGTGCCAGCAGCTTCCGACAGGGGGCGAGGAACACTGAAGCTTTCTTT. V and J are TRBV11-2 and TRBJ1-1; 10 bases match TRBD1. Per the germline V gene, CDR1 is SGHAT and CDR2 is FQNNGV. The V segment lost 3 bases and the J segment 1 base; nucleotides outside the gene matches: 5. CDR3 size: 16 residues.

In this sample, this clonotype turned up many times. J is TRBJ1-1 and V is TRBV7-2; D remains unclear. CDR1 is SGHTA, CDR2 FQGNSA, per germline. V lost 0 bases to trimming and J lost 10 bases, with 9 bases between them. This CDR3 is 12 amino acids long. CDR3 sequence reads: CASSLAGGGAFF. The CDR3 DNA follows: TGTGCCAGCAGCTTAGCTGGAGGCGGAGCTTTCTTT.

This chain uses TRBV18 with TRBJ1-1; 9 bases line up with TRBD1. V shed 2 bases, J shed 3 bases, and the junction held 1 base outside the gene matches. The length of the CDR3 is 14 residues. CDR1 is KGHSH and CDR2 is LQKENI in the germline V gene. CDR3 sequence (DNA): TGTGCCAGCTCACCATGGGACAGGGACACTGAAGCTTTCTTT. This codes for CASSPWDRDTEAFF.

This chain joins TRBV7-2 and TRBJ2-7; the match to TRBD1 covers 9 bases. Germline V gene data show CDR1 as SGHTA and CDR2 as FQGNSA. The CDR3 length is 14 residues. J was trimmed by 6 bases and V by 7 bases; bases with no gene match: 10. The CDR3: CASTEITGGGEQYF. DNA of the CDR3: TGTGCCAGCACCGAAATCACAGGGGGCGGCGAGCAGTACTTC.

A remark on this clonotype: The junction does not match germline at one end; this may be a read error. The rearrangement joins TRBV20-1 to TRBJ2-5; the match to TRBD1 covers 12 bases. From germline, CDR1 is DFQATT and CDR2 SNEGSKA (reference sequence). The CDR3 has 15 amino acids. The CDR3 sequence is CTARGDRGLEETQYF. As DNA, the CDR3 is TGCACTGCTAGAGGGGACAGGGGGCTTGAGGAGACTCAGTACTTC.

This clonotype was detected ten times or more. The rearrangement uses TRBV18 and TRBJ2-7; D ambiguous. Per the germline V gene, CDR1 is KGHSH and CDR2 is LQKENI. Trimming cost V 3 bases and J 2 bases, with 11 bases left between them. The CDR3 sequence is 14 residues long. The CDR3 reads CASSPALGAYEQYF. The CDR3 nucleotides read TGTGCCAGCTCACCGGCCCTTGGAGCCTACGAGCAGTACTTC. The entire variable domain, with the rest obtained from reference TRBV18 and TRBJ2-7, is as follows: NAGVMQNPRHLVRRRGQEARLRCSPMKGHSHVYWYRQLPEEGLKFMVYLQKENIIDESGMPKERFSAEFPKEGPSILRIQQVVRGDSAAYFCASSPALGAYEQYFGPGTRLTVT.

For this clonotype: This could be a read error, since a much larger clone is one nucleotide away. The gene calls are TRBV19 and TRBJ1-1; weak D call: TRBD1 (6 bases). Germline-derived CDR1 and CDR2 are LNHDA and SQIVND (reference sequence). The CDR3 consists of 16 residues. V gave up 5 bases and J gave up 4 bases, with 20 bases separating them. DNA of the CDR3: TGTGCCAGTAGTCTCTGGGCAGGGGTGAGTGCCACTGAAGCTTTCTTT. It codes for CASSLWAGVSATEAFF.